Described below is a single T cell receptor (beta chain) sequence and its context. Antigen specificity is unknown. The CDR3 loop spans 14 amino acids. Per the germline V gene, CDR1 is MNHNS and CDR2 is SASEGT. The V gene lost 3 bases and the J gene lost 1 base, with 7 bases spanning the gap. The sample comes from a study of graft-versus-host responses after intestinal transplantation. Whole-study context: Transplants given to recipients were multivisceral, liver-intestinal, or isolated intestinal. Induction with anti-thymocyte globulin, then tacrolimus and steroids for roughly three years, was given to all recipients.

Assay: immunoSEQ multiplex PCR; the TCRdb copy retains only in-frame clones and omits some. The sample yields approximately 38,000 clones, 83% seen once. General study results and limits: Detected in recipient marrow were GvH clones, some of which were first observed in ileum or blood. Elevated graft-versus-host to host-versus-graft clonal ratios in allografts were recorded for patients with graft-donor T cell macrochimerism.

This specimen consisted of PBMCs, obtained about 160 weeks after transplant. This clonotype originated in a human patient who received an intestinal transplant, so some T cells may come from the graft donor. The rearrangement links TRBV6-1 to TRBJ1-5; D ambiguous. CDR3 coding DNA: TGTGCCAGCAGTGACGGACTGAGCAATCAGCCCCAGCATTTT. Protein product: CASSDGLSNQPQHF.